The 7 T cell receptor beta chains given below trace back to one sample, sequenced in a study of blood T cell repertoires in COVID-19. The table came from immunoSEQ multiplex PCR; TCRdb's copy has only in-frame clones and leaves some out. The repertoire holds 200,000 to 300,000 clones, under 90% seen once, with 3.5% to 4% in the top ten. The specimen sequenced was PBMCs or T cells enriched from blood (not recorded which). The receptors stem from a woman in her twenties or thirties with acute COVID-19.

This sequence joins TRBV6-5 and TRBJ1-3; D is possibly TRBD1 (6 bases). V was clipped by 6 bases and J by 2 bases, with 14 bases between them. Germline V gene sequence: CDR1 MNHEY, CDR2 SVGAGI. The CDR3 extends over 15 amino acids. CDR3 residues: CASRPQGITGNTIYF. The CDR3 nucleotides read TGTGCCAGCAGACCCCAGGGGATTACTGGAAACACCATATATTTT.

A single count supports this clone. The chain uses TRBV2 and TRBJ2-2; TRBD2 matches 14 bases. The ends lost 4 bases at V and 0 bases at J; junction bases unmatched: 4. This CDR3 has 18 amino acids. CDR1 is SNHLY and CDR2 is FYNNEI in the germline V gene. This CDR3 reads CASSGTSGGITNTGELFF. DNA of the CDR3: TGTGCCAGCAGTGGGACTAGCGGGGGGATTACGAACACCGGGGAGCTGTTTTTT.

On this clone itself: The same CDR3 also results from other DNA sequences found in this sample. The chain employs TRBV5-1 and TRBJ2-7, with 9 bases matching TRBD1. V shed 0 bases and J 1 base; nucleotides not matched to a gene: 2. The CDR3 has 15 residues. Germline V gene sequence: CDR1 SGHRS, CDR2 YFSETQ. CDR3: CASSLATGGSYEQYF. The CDR3 bases are TGCGCCAGCAGCTTGGCGACAGGGGGTTCCTACGAGCAGTACTTC.

The chain joins TRBV4-3 to TRBJ2-2, with 8 bases matching TRBD1. This CDR3 is 15 amino acids long. In germline, CDR1 is LGHNA, CDR2 YSLEER. Trimming cost V 1 base and J 5 bases; bases outside gene matches: 3. In nucleotides, the CDR3 is TGCGCCAGCAGCCAAGCCACAGGGGGGACCGGGGAGCTGTTTTTT. Amino acid sequence: CASSQATGGTGELFF.

The chain combines TRBV6-6 with TRBJ1-1, with 8 bases identical to TRBD1. Per the germline V gene, CDR1 is MNHNY and CDR2 is SVGAGI (reference sequence). V was pared by 5 bases and J by 5 bases, with 1 base of the junction left unmatched. CDR3 size: 12 residues. CDR3 residues: CASSTGGTEAFF. The CDR3 DNA reads TGTGCCAGCAGTACAGGGGGAACTGAAGCTTTCTTT.

V and J are TRBV7-2 and TRBJ1-6; the D gene is possibly TRBD1 (6 bases). Trimming shortened V by 5 bases and J by 0 bases, and 14 bases separated the two germline ends. Germline CDR1 and CDR2: SGHTA and FQGNSA. The CDR3 runs 17 residues. The CDR3 DNA reads as TGTGCCAGCAGCGGCAGACAGGCGAGCTCCTATAATTCACCCCTCCACTTT. This sequence encodes CASSGRQASSYNSPLHF.

The chain employs TRBV5-1 and TRBJ2-3; 7 bases align to TRBD2. The junction had 5 bases not matched to a gene; V was cut back by 0 bases and J by 1 base. The CDR3 is made up of 16 amino acids. Germline lookup yields CDR1 SGHRS and CDR2 YFSETQ. CDR3 protein: CASSLDGGGGTDTQYF. CDR3 sequence (DNA): TGCGCCAGCAGCTTGGATGGGGGAGGGGGCACAGATACGCAGTATTTT.